Listed below are T cell receptor beta chains from one sample, sequenced in a study of CD8 T cells in ankylosing spondylitis. TCRdb independently ran MiXCR on the 5' RACE reads; one entry per CDR3 protein. The table records almost 400,000 distinct CDR3 sequences, 20% to 25% of them present only once. Sequenced input: blood, either unsorted or a sorted T cell fraction (not recorded which). These receptors were taken from a male donor with ankylosing spondylitis. The CDR3 runs from the conserved cysteine through the conserved F or W.

TRBV6-4	TRBJ1-1	CASSKEVDTEAFF
TRBV29-1	TRBJ1-2	CSVGALGTNYGYTF
TRBV28	TRBJ1-5	CASSKPGVAEQPQHF
TRBV11-2	TRBJ2-7	CASSKGTSRTSGSGLEQYF
TRBV2	TRBJ1-1	CASSALKGVFF
TRBV29-1	TRBJ1-1	CSVGTANTEAFF
TRBV12-3/TRBV12-4	TRBJ1-2	CASSLRPGRGIGYTF
TRBV5-6	TRBJ1-1	CASSLDRGLPLGAEAFF
TRBV18	TRBJ1-1	CASSPPSRDRGIDTEAFF
TRBV30	TRBJ2-7	CAWRGTWPYEQYF
TRBV5-1	TRBJ2-1	CASSRSGFASYNEQFF
TRBV29-1	TRBJ1-1	CSARTGQGTEAFF
TRBV6-1	TRBJ2-7	CASSLASFSYEQYF
TRBV6-1	TRBJ2-3	CASSAGTSGHTDTQYF
TRBV10-3	TRBJ2-2	CATTWDTGELFF
TRBV29-1	TRBJ1-1	CSVEGRATEAFF
TRBV12-3/TRBV12-4	TRBJ1-1	CASSFRSRTEAFF
TRBV7-9	TRBJ2-1	CASSLAQFTPNEQFF
TRBV11-2	TRBJ2-1	CASSQRGRDNEQFF
TRBV20-1	TRBJ1-2	CSAPRGLPGDGYTF
TRBV7-9	TRBJ2-1	CASSLSLGEQFF
TRBV4-2	TRBJ2-3	CASSQVPGYTQYF
TRBV7-6	TRBJ1-5	CASSLTRGGNQPQHF
TRBV7-8	TRBJ2-1	CASIGNEQFF
TRBV7-2	TRBJ1-2	CASSLSSGGVGYTF
TRBV15	TRBJ2-3	CATSRNHGGVDTQYF
TRBV4-2	TRBJ1-6	CASSPPQTDWNSPLHF
TRBV27	TRBJ2-7	CASSGAYSYEQYF
TRBV29-1	TRBJ2-1	CSVGGTENIYNEQFF
TRBV2	TRBJ2-1	CASTSGLAGFRSSYNEQFF
TRBV7-3	TRBJ2-5	CASSPVGQETQYF
TRBV6-5	TRBJ2-2	CASSYWDRGRGELFF
TRBV29-1	TRBJ2-2	CSVADRANTGELFF
TRBV9	TRBJ2-2	CASRASNRQGGTGELFF
TRBV20-1	TRBJ2-1	CSAVGQGRVNEQFF
TRBV14	TRBJ2-7	CASSQEISPSYEQYF
TRBV12-3/TRBV12-4	TRBJ1-1	CASTPVTGNTEAFF
TRBV5-1	TRBJ2-3	CASSLGAGQTDTQYF
TRBV5-1	TRBJ2-5	CASSLITSGSGETQYF
TRBV5-1	TRBJ2-3	CASSSILAGGTDTQYF
TRBV10-3	TRBJ2-7	CAISEHTNYEQYF
TRBV7-9	TRBJ2-1	CASSLVREWTYNEQFF
TRBV5-1	TRBJ1-3	CASSKTLNSGNTIYF